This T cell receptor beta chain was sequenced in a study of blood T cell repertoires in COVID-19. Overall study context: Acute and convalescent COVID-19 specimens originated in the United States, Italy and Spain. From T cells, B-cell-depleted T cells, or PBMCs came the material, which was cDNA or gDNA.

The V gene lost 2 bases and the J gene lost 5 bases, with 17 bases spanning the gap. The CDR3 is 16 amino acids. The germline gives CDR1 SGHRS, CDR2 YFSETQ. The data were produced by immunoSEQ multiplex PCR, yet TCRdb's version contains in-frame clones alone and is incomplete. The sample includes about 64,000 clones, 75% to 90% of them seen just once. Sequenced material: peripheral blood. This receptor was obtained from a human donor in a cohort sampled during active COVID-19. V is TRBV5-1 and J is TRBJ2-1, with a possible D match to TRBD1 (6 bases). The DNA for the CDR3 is TGCGCCAGCAGCTTATCTCCGGGACAATCTAACAATGAGCAGTTCTTC. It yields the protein CASSLSPGQSNNEQFF.